These 2 T cell receptor beta chains were sequenced from one sample in a study of regulatory T cells in long-lasting Graves disease. iRepertoire HTBI primers and Arm-PCR of CDR3 regions built TCR beta libraries. TCRdb called the multiplex PCR reads again in MiXCR, with one record for every CDR3 protein. This sample has around 420,000 distinct CDR3 sequences; around 15% occur once, and the top ten carry roughly 20%. Stated time point: newly diagnosed GD, antithyroid drugs for less than 3 months. The TCR library was made from RNA extracted from PBMCs. The input for sequencing was peripheral blood mononuclear cells (PBMCs), taken at new diagnosis, from a patient treated with antithyroid drugs. Source of these receptors: a female donor with Graves disease.

The chain is built from TRBV12-3 or TRBV12-4 and TRBJ2-1; 10 nucleotides agree with TRBD2. The CDR3 is 14 residues long. J gave up 10 bases and V 6 bases, and 9 bases lay outside the gene matches. The CDR3 region has the DNA TGTGCCAGCAGATCTAGCGGGAGAGGTGGGGAGCAGTTCTTC. This translates into CASRSSGRGGEQFF.

Turning to this clonotype: A read error may be the cause here, since a much bigger clone is one base away. J is TRBJ2-7 and V is TRBV2; 11 nucleotides align to TRBD1. Germline-derived CDR1 and CDR2 are SNHLY and FYNNEI. The CDR3 covers 15 residues. The CDR3 nucleotides are TGTGCCAGCAGTGATACCGGGACAGGGGGATACGAGCAGCACTTC. Its translation: CASSDTGTGGYEQHF.